A selection of T cell receptor beta chains follows, all from one sample in a study of blood T cell repertoires in COVID-19. Some clones are missing from TCRdb's copy, which holds only in-frame ones; the method was immunoSEQ multiplex PCR. The sample lists roughly 200,000 clones, 70% to 90% occurring once. The sequenced material came from peripheral blood. These receptors were taken from a man aged 40-55 years with active or convalescent COVID-19. Both conserved end residues are part of each CDR3. D genes are given only for firm matches. Rows may omit the clone size; those that give it use once, few, many or a size class.

abundance	v_gene	d_gene	j_gene	CDR3nt	CDR3aa
.	TRBV3-1/TRBV3-2	.	TRBJ1-1	TGTGCCGCGCAGGGAGGCACTGAAGCTTTCTTT	CAAQGGTEAFF
.	TRBV27	.	TRBJ1-5	TGTGCCAGCAGTTGGAATGTGGAGGACTATAGCAATCAGCCCCAGCATTTT	CASSWNVEDYSNQPQHF
.	TRBV6-5	TRBD1	TRBJ2-7	TGTGCCAGCAGTACAGGGACAGCGAACTCCTACGAGCAGTACTTC	CASSTGTANSYEQYF
.	TRBV19	.	TRBJ1-2	TGTGCCAGTCCGGAGGAGGGTGTGGACTATGGCTACACCTTC	CASPEEGVDYGYTF
.	TRBV2	TRBD2	TRBJ2-3	TGTGCCAGCAGTGAAAGACTAGCGGTGGCAGATACGCAGTATTTT	CASSERLAVADTQYF
.	TRBV5-8	.	TRBJ1-5	TGTGCCAGCAGCCTCCATAGAGTCCTCAATCAGCCCCAGCATTTT	CASSLHRVLNQPQHF
.	TRBV4-1	TRBD2	TRBJ2-1	TGCGCCAGCAGCCGCTCAAGGAGTGGACTAGCGGGGGGCGAGCAGTTCTTC	CASSRSRSGLAGGEQFF
.	TRBV28	.	TRBJ2-7	TGTGCCAGCTCCCTGGGGGCAGGGGCGTACGAGCAGTACTTC	CASSLGAGAYEQYF
.	TRBV29-1	.	TRBJ1-1	TGCAGCGGGACCAGGGTGAACACTGAAGCTTTCTTT	CSGTRVNTEAFF
.	TRBV5-4	TRBD1	TRBJ2-1	TGTGCCAGCCTTCCGGGACAGGGGAACAATGAGCAGTTCTTC	CASLPGQGNNEQFF
.	TRBV2	TRBD1	TRBJ1-5	TGTGCCAGCAGTGAAATGGGACAGAGCAATCAGCCCCAGCATTTT	CASSEMGQSNQPQHF
.	TRBV4-3	.	TRBJ2-3	TGCGCCAGCAGCCAAGGCCGCACAGGATATACGCAGTATTTT	CASSQGRTGYTQYF
.	TRBV24-1	.	TRBJ1-1	TGTGCCACCCAGGGGATGAACACTGAAGCTTTCTTT	CATQGMNTEAFF
.	TRBV9	TRBD1	TRBJ1-2	TGTGCCAGCAGCGCTTACCGGGACAGGGGTTTCGTAAGCTATGGCTACACCTTC	CASSAYRDRGFVSYGYTF
.	TRBV9	TRBD1	TRBJ1-4	TGTGCCAGCAGCGTAGGGGACAGCACTGCAACTAATGAAAAACTGTTTTTT	CASSVGDSTATNEKLFF
.	TRBV5-6	TRBD1	TRBJ2-5	TGTGCCAGCAGCTTCCTTTCGACAGGGGCGCGGGAGACCCAGTACTTC	CASSFLSTGARETQYF
once	TRBV27	.	TRBJ2-2	TGTGCCAGCAGTCCAGGTTTCAGGGAGCTGTTTTTT	CASSPGFRELFF
once	TRBV18	TRBD2	TRBJ2-3	TGTGCCAGCTCACCAAGACTAGCGGAATATACGCAGTATTTT	CASSPRLAEYTQYF
.	TRBV28	.	TRBJ1-3	TGTGCCAGCAGTTTAGGCCCTTCAGAGGGCAGAACTGGAAACACCATATATTTT	CASSLGPSEGRTGNTIYF
.	TRBV5-6	TRBD2	TRBJ2-3	TGTGCCAGCAGCTCGGGACTAGCGGGGGCCCTAAGTCCAGATACGCAGTATTTT	CASSSGLAGALSPDTQYF
.	TRBV19	.	TRBJ2-2	TGTGCCAGTATAGCAGGGGCGGTCGGCGGGGAGCTGTTTTTT	CASIAGAVGGELFF
.	TRBV6-6	.	TRBJ1-4	TGTGCCAGCAGTACAAACAGGGCAACTAATGAAAAACTGTTTTTT	CASSTNRATNEKLFF
.	TRBV18	.	TRBJ1-4	TGTGCCAGCTCACTTGAGACACCCGCAACTAATGAAAAACTGTTTTTT	CASSLETPATNEKLFF
few	TRBV10-2	TRBD1	TRBJ2-1	TGCGCCAGCAGGAGACAGGGGGCTTCTAATGAGCAGTTCTTC	CASRRQGASNEQFF